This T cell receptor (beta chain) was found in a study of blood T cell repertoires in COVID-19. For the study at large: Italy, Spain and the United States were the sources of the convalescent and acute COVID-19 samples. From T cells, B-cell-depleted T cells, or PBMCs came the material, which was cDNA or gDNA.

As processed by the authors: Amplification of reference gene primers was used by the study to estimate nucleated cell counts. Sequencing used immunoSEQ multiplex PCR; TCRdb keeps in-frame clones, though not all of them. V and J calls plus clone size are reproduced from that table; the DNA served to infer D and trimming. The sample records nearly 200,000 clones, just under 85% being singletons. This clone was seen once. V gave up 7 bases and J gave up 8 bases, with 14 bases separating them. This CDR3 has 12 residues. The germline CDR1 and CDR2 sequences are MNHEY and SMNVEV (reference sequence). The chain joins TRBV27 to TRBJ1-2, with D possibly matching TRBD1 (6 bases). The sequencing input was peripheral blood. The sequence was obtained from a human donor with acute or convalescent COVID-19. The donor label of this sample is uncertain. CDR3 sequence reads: CASTTGSGGYTF. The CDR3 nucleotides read TGTGCCAGCACAACAGGGTCGGGCGGCTACACCTTC.